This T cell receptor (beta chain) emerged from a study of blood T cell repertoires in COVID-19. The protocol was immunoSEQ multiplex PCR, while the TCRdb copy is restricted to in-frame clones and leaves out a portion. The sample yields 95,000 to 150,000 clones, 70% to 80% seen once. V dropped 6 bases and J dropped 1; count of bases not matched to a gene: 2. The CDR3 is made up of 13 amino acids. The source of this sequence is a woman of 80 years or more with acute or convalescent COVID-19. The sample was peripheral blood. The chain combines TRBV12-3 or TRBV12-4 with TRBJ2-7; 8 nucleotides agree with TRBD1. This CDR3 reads CASRGQGSYEQYF. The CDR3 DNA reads TGTGCCAGCAGAGGACAGGGATCCTACGAGCAGTACTTC.